This T cell receptor beta chain was captured in a study of CD8 T cells in ankylosing spondylitis. This clonotype was counted only a few times. TCRdb called the 5' RACE reads again in MiXCR, with one record for every CDR3 protein. The repertoire holds around 250,000 distinct CDR3 sequences, with about 10% as singletons. With 0 bases removed from V and 4 bases from J, the gap between germline ends came to 10 bases. The CDR3 is made up of 14 amino acids. CDR1 and CDR2 (germline): SGDLS, YYNGEE. The specimen was blood, either unsorted or a sorted T cell fraction (not recorded which). This clonotype was sampled from a male donor with ankylosing spondylitis or in good health (not recorded which). The chain has TRBV9 and TRBJ1-2; D remains ambiguous. In DNA, the CDR3 is TGTGCCAGCAGCGTAGGCGCCCGGGGCTATGGCTACACCTTC. It specifies CASSVGARGYGYTF. The full variable domain, in which reference TRBV9 and TRBJ1-2 provide the parts outside the CDR3, is DSGVTQTPKHLITATGQRVTLRCSPRSGDLSVYWYQQSLDQGLQFLIQYYNGEERAKGNILERFSAQQFPDLHSELNLSSLELGDSALYFCASSVGARGYGYTFGSGTRLTVV.